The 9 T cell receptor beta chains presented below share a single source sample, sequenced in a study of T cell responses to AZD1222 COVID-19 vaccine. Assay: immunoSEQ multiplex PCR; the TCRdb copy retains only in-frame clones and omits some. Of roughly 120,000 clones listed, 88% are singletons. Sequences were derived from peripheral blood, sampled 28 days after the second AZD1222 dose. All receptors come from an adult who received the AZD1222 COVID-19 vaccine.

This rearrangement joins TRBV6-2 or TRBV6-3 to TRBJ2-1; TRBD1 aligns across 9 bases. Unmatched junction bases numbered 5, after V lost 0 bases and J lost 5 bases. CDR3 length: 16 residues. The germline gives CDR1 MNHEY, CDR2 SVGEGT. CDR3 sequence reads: CASSYSRGTGNNEQFF. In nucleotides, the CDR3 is TGTGCCAGCAGTTACTCGAGAGGGACAGGGAACAATGAGCAGTTCTTC.

The CDR3 DNA reads as TGTGCCAGCAGCCAGAGGGTAGCGGGGTACTACGAGCAGTACTTC. Protein sequence: CASSQRVAGYYEQYF. The chain has TRBV7-2 and TRBJ2-7, with 8 bases matching TRBD2. The germline V gene has CDR1 SGHTA and CDR2 FQGNSA. J was trimmed by 3 bases and V by 5 bases; bases with no gene match: 9. The CDR3 covers 15 residues.

CDR3: CASSQKVMGPEQYF. The CDR3 DNA reads as TGCGCCAGCAGCCAAAAGGTGATGGGGCCCGAGCAGTACTTC. The V and J genes are TRBV4-3 and TRBJ2-7; D possibly corresponds to TRBD1 (5 bases). Germline V gene sequence: CDR1 LGHNA, CDR2 YSLEER. The CDR3 extends over 14 amino acids. Trimming cost V 2 bases and J 6 bases, with 14 bases left between them.

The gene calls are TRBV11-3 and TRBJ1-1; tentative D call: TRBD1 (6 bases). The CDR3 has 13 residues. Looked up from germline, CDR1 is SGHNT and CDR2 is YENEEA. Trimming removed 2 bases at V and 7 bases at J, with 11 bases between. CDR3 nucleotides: TGTGCCAGCAGCTTATCAGGGGCTGGTGAAGCTTTCTTT. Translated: CASSLSGAGEAFF.

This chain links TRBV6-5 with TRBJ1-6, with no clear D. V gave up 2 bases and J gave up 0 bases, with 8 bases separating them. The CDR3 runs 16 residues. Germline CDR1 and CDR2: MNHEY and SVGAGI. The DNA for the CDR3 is TGTGCCAGCAGTTACACTCAGAGCTCCTATAATTCACCCCTCCACTTT. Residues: CASSYTQSSYNSPLHF.

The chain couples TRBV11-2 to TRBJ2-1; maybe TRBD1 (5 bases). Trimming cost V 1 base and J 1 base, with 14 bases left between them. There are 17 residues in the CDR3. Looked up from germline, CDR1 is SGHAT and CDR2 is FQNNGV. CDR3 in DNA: TGTGCCAGCAGCTTAGGCCTAACAACAGGTTCCTACAATGAGCAGTTCTTC. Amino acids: CASSLGLTTGSYNEQFF.

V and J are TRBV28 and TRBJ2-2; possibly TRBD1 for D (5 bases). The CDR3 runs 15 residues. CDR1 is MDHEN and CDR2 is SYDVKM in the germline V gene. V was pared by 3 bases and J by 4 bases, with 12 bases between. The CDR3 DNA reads TGTGCCAGCAGTTTCGCAGGGTCCCGCACCGGGGAGCTGTTTTTT. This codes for CASSFAGSRTGELFF. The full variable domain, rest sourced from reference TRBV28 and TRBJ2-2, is DVKVTQSSRYLVKRTGEKVFLECVQDMDHENMFWYRQDPGLGLRLIYFSYDVKMKEKGDIPEGYSVSREKKERFSLILESASTNQTSMYLCASSFAGSRTGELFFGEGSRLTVL.

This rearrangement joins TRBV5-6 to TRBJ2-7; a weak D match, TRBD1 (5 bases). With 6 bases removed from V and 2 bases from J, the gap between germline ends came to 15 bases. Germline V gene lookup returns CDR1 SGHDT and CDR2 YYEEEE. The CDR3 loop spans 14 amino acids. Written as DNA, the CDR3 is TGTGCCAGCACCCCCACCCCAGGGACCTACGAGCAGTACTTC. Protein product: CASTPTPGTYEQYF.

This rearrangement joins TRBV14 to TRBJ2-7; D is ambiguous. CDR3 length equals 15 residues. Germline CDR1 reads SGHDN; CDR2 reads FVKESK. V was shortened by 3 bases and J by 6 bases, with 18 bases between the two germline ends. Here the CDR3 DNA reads TGTGCCAGCAGCCACTCCCATATAAAGGGATCCGAGCAGTACTTC. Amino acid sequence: CASSHSHIKGSEQYF. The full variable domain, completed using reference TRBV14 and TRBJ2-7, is EAGVTQFPSHSVIEKGQTVTLRCDPISGHDNLYWYRRVMGKEIKFLLHFVKESKQDESGMPNNRFLAERTGGTYSTLKVQPAELEDSGVYFCASSHSHIKGSEQYFGPGTRLTVT.